This entry describes one T cell receptor (beta chain). Its antigen is unidentified. Germline V gives CDR1 SNHLY, CDR2 FYNNEI. The V end was cut by 4 bases, the J end by 0 bases, with 10 bases between. The length of the CDR3 is 15 residues. From the RACE reads, TCRdb called clonotypes with MiXCR, one entry per CDR3 protein. Altogether under 450,000 distinct CDR3 sequences are present, about 6% being singletons, with the ten largest covering 5% to 6%. The time point here: patch test 2, 6 weeks after DPC sensitization. Treatment reported: therapeutic diphenylcyclopropenone sensitization with weekly scalp DPC. Blood collection happened ahead of applying each patch test. The sample belongs to a study of human T cells and chemical hapten exposure. Study at large: While the approximately 24-week study was under way, patients received diphenylcyclopropenone on the scalp every week. Read at 6 days, the patch tests placed 0.01% DPC on the upper back. Whole-study findings and limits: Those TCRs sitting above 1 in 1000 frequency stayed the same with DPC sensitization.

The sample was whole blood, taken in connection with sensitization to the hapten diphenylcyclopropenone (DPC). This receptor was obtained from a woman between 18 and 29 years old with alopecia areata. Some clones in this sample may be carry-over from other donors' samples. The rearrangement joins TRBV2 to TRBJ1-5; no clear D gene. DNA for the CDR3: TGTGCCAGCAGTGTGCGGGCCGATAGCAATCAGCCCCAGCATTTT. It yields the protein CASSVRADSNQPQHF.